This T cell receptor beta chain was retrieved from a study of early T cells in non-severe SARS-CoV-2 infection. This clonotype was seen at least ten times. The CDR3 length is 14 residues. Germline values: CDR1 SQVTM, CDR2 ANQGSEA. V lost 5 bases to trimming and J lost 2 bases, with 10 bases between them. TCRdb ran MiXCR on the 5' RACE reads and lists one entry per CDR3 protein. The sample lists about 26,000 distinct CDR3 sequences; around 4.4% were seen once. The receptor was derived from an adult who was a healthcare worker with PCR-confirmed SARS-CoV-2 infection or an uninfected control (not recorded which). Sample: whole blood. This chain connects TRBV29-1 to TRBJ2-6, with D uncertain. CDR3 protein: CSVMWLTGANVLTF. CDR3 in DNA: TGCAGCGTTATGTGGCTTACTGGGGCCAACGTCCTGACTTTC. Using reference TRBV29-1 and TRBJ2-6 for the parts outside the CDR3, the full variable domain is SAVISQKPSRDICQRGTSLTIQCQVDSQVTMMFWYRQQPGQSLTLIATANQGSEATYESGFVIDKFPISRPNLTFSTLTVSNMSPEDSSIYLCSVMWLTGANVLTFGAGSRLTVL.